Each of the 31 T cell receptor beta chains below was sequenced from the same sample in a study of T cell changes during pregnancy in multiple sclerosis. Assay used: immunoSEQ multiplex PCR; TCRdb lists only in-frame clones, some missing. The profile shows 40,000 to 45,000 clones, about 91% of them singletons. The material was CD4+ T cells from peripheral blood mononuclear cells, obtained in the first trimester of pregnancy. Receptors originate from a female donor with multiple sclerosis, enrolled in a pregnancy study.

The rearrangement joins TRBV4-2 to TRBJ2-2; 12 bases match TRBD2. J was trimmed by 4 bases and V by 1 base; bases with no gene match: 4. Looked up from germline, CDR1 is LGHNA and CDR2 is YNFKEQ. CDR3 length: 17 amino acids. The CDR3 coding sequence is TGTGCCAGCAGCCAAGGGGGACTAGCGGGCGGCACCGGGGAGCTGTTTTTT. As protein: CASSQGGLAGGTGELFF.

The gene calls are TRBV5-4 and TRBJ1-2; 8 nucleotides agree with TRBD1. This CDR3 region has 14 residues. The germline V gene has CDR1 SGHNT and CDR2 YYREEE (reference sequence). The ends lost 3 bases at V and 7 bases at J; junction bases unmatched: 8. The CDR3, as DNA: TGTGCCAGCAGCTATTGGAACAGGGGGGGTGGCTACACCTTC. Translation gives CASSYWNRGGGYTF.

This chain uses TRBV5-1 with TRBJ2-7; TRBD2 agrees at 7 bases. CDR3 size: 15 residues. Germline CDR1 SGHRS, CDR2 YFSETQ. The V segment lost 4 bases and the J segment 2 bases; nucleotides outside the gene matches: 9. The CDR3 DNA follows: TGCGCCAGCAGCATCAGGGCGGGAGAGGCCTACGAGCAGTACTTC. Translation gives CASSIRAGEAYEQYF. The variable domain in full, with the rest retrieved from reference TRBV5-1 and TRBJ2-7, is KAGVTQTPRYLIKTRGQQVTLSCSPISGHRSVSWYQQTPGQGLQFLFEYFSETQRNKGNFPGRFSGRQFSNSRSEMNVSTLELGDSALYLCASSIRAGEAYEQYFGPGTRLTVT.

The genes are TRBV4-3 and TRBJ2-2; D remains unclear. CDR1 LGHNA and CDR2 YSLEER come from the germline V gene. The V end was cut by 0 bases, the J end by 0 bases, with 14 bases between. The CDR3 is 18 residues long. CDR3 region: CASSQETVGFANTGELFF. The CDR3 nucleotides read TGCGCCAGCAGCCAAGAAACAGTTGGGTTCGCGAACACCGGGGAGCTGTTTTTT.

This clone appeared a single time. The V call is TRBV5-6, the J call TRBJ1-4; D ambiguous. The V end was cut by 3 bases, the J end by 0 bases, with 9 bases between. The germline V gene has CDR1 SGHDT and CDR2 YYEEEE. The CDR3 length is 15 residues. CDR3: CASSWRLATNEKLFF. The CDR3 DNA sequence: TGTGCCAGCAGCTGGAGACTAGCAACTAATGAAAAACTGTTTTTT.

The rearrangement uses TRBV9 and TRBJ1-1; tentatively, D is TRBD1 (5 bases). Germline loops: CDR1 SGDLS, CDR2 YYNGEE. V lost 0 bases to trimming and J lost 0 bases, with 9 bases between them. The CDR3 consists of 15 residues. In DNA, the CDR3 is TGTGCCAGCAGCGTAGAGCGACAGATGAACACTGAAGCTTTCTTT. Amino acid sequence: CASSVERQMNTEAFF. The full variable domain, completed using reference TRBV9 and TRBJ1-1, is DSGVTQTPKHLITATGQRVTLRCSPRSGDLSVYWYQQSLDQGLQFLIQYYNGEERAKGNILERFSAQQFPDLHSELNLSSLELGDSALYFCASSVERQMNTEAFFGQGTRLTVV.

The gene calls are TRBV2 and TRBJ2-5; 11 bases map to TRBD2. Trimming cost V 2 bases and J 5 bases; bases outside gene matches: 16. The CDR3 spans 19 residues. Per the germline V gene, CDR1 is SNHLY and CDR2 is FYNNEI. The CDR3 is CASSELGGLASGRRETQYF. CDR3 coding DNA: TGTGCCAGCAGTGAATTAGGCGGGCTGGCTAGCGGGAGGAGGGAGACCCAGTACTTC.

The chain carries TRBV18 and TRBJ2-1; 8 positions agree with TRBD1. CDR1 and CDR2 (germline): KGHSH, LQKENI. V was clipped by 6 bases and J by 6 bases; unmatched bases: 4. The CDR3 is 13 residues long. DNA of the CDR3: TGTGCCAGCTCTGCAACAGGGGGCAATGAGCAGTTCTTC. Protein product: CASSATGGNEQFF.

The chain joins TRBV28 to TRBJ1-1; a possible D gene is TRBD1 (5 bases). Trimming left V 5 bases short and J 5 bases short, with 18 bases between. The germline V gene encodes CDR1 MDHEN and CDR2 SYDVKM. This CDR3 has 15 amino acids. CDR3 in amino acids: CASSPGGVLETEAFF. CDR3 bases: TGTGCCAGCAGTCCTGGGGGGGTACTGGAGACTGAAGCTTTCTTT. Filled out from reference TRBV28 and TRBJ1-1, the complete variable domain reads DVKVTQSSRYLVKRTGEKVFLECVQDMDHENMFWYRQDPGLGLRLIYFSYDVKMKEKGDIPEGYSVSREKKERFSLILESASTNQTSMYLCASSPGGVLETEAFFGQGTRLTVV.

CDR3: CASTQSQGLAGVNEQFF. The CDR3 DNA reads TGTGCCAGCACCCAAAGCCAAGGACTAGCGGGAGTTAATGAGCAGTTCTTC. V usage is TRBV28 and J usage is TRBJ2-1; 13 bases agree with TRBD2. Germline assignment: CDR1 MDHEN and CDR2 SYDVKM. The length of the CDR3 is 17 residues. V dropped 7 bases and J dropped 7; count of bases not matched to a gene: 13.

The chain carries TRBV9 and TRBJ1-2, with 8 nucleotides matching TRBD1. Trimming cost V 1 base and J 3 bases; bases outside gene matches: 5. The germline CDR1 and CDR2 sequences are SGDLS and YYNGEE. The CDR3 covers 15 residues. This CDR3 reads CASSVQGAQDYGYTF. The CDR3 region has the DNA TGTGCCAGCAGCGTACAGGGGGCGCAGGACTATGGCTACACCTTC.

V is TRBV28 and J is TRBJ1-3; D may be TRBD1 (6 bases). CDR1 MDHEN and CDR2 SYDVKM come from the germline V gene. The CDR3 has 15 amino acids. V was trimmed by 4 bases and J by 2 bases, leaving 12 bases between them. The DNA for the CDR3 is TGTGCCAGCAGTTCTTCCCGGACAGCTGGAAACACCATATATTTT. Amino acid sequence: CASSSSRTAGNTIYF.

This clone was counted only a few times. V and J are TRBV6-1 and TRBJ1-2, with 8 bases lining up with TRBD1. The CDR3 totals 12 residues. Losses at the gene ends were 6 bases for V and 6 bases for J; bases not matched to a gene: 3. CDR1 is MNHNS, CDR2 SASEGT, per germline. In nucleotides, the CDR3 is TGTGCCAGCAGGGCGGGACAGGATGGCTACACCTTC. It yields the protein CASRAGQDGYTF.

V is TRBV19 and J is TRBJ1-5, with 8 bases aligning to TRBD1. There are 16 residues in the CDR3. From germline, CDR1 is LNHDA and CDR2 SQIVND (reference sequence). The junction had 6 bases not matched to a gene; V was cut back by 1 base and J by 4 bases. Here the CDR3 reads CASSIVSDRGNQPQHF. CDR3 DNA sequence: TGTGCCAGTAGTATAGTAAGTGACAGGGGTAATCAGCCCCAGCATTTT.

V gene TRBV25-1 combines with J gene TRBJ2-7; 8 bases line up with TRBD2. CDR3 length: 15 amino acids. J was trimmed by 5 bases and V by 2 bases; bases with no gene match: 8. The germline V gene encodes CDR1 MGHDK and CDR2 SYGVNS. This CDR3 is CASSEVSGRNNEQYF. The CDR3 bases are TGTGCCAGCAGTGAAGTCAGCGGGAGAAACAACGAGCAGTACTTC.

Here the CDR3 DNA reads TGTGCCAGCAGTGATAGTCTCGACGAGCAGTACTTC. Protein sequence: CASSDSLDEQYF. The J gene is TRBJ2-7, the V gene TRBV2; D is unresolved. Germline CDR1 reads SNHLY; CDR2 reads FYNNEI. The CDR3 extends over 12 amino acids. V was cut by 3 bases and J by 5 bases, with 8 bases left in between.

The genes are TRBV29-1 and TRBJ2-2, with TRBD2 identical over 8 bases. Germline assignment: CDR1 SQVTM and CDR2 ANQGSEA. The CDR3 is 16 residues long. The junction had 13 bases not matched to a gene; V was cut back by 6 bases and J by 4 bases. The CDR3 DNA sequence: TGCAGCGTGACGACGCTCGGGGGGGTTAGCACCGGGGAGCTGTTTTTT. Its protein is CSVTTLGGVSTGELFF.

This sequence joins TRBV30 and TRBJ1-1; D is undetermined. Between the trimmed V and J ends, which lost 0 bases and 6 bases, there was a span of 8 bases. Germline assignment: CDR1 GTSNPN and CDR2 SVGIG (reference sequence). The CDR3 length is 12 residues. CDR3 region: CAWSVRGSEAFF. The CDR3, as DNA: TGTGCCTGGAGTGTACGAGGGTCTGAAGCTTTCTTT.

The rearrangement links TRBV5-6 to TRBJ1-2; D is possibly TRBD1 (6 bases). V was cut by 0 bases and J by 5 bases, with 14 bases left in between. Germline CDR1 SGHDT, CDR2 YYEEEE. This CDR3 spans 15 amino acids. This chain's CDR3 is CASSLEGDTTYGYTF. CDR3 nucleotide sequence: TGTGCCAGCAGCTTGGAAGGGGACACCACATATGGCTACACCTTC.

The chain is built from TRBV5-6 and TRBJ2-2; 8 bases line up with TRBD2. V shed 0 bases and J 4 bases; nucleotides not matched to a gene: 5. CDR1 is SGHDT, CDR2 YYEEEE, per germline. This CDR3 has 16 amino acids. CDR3 residues: CASSLGAGAITGELFF. The DNA for the CDR3 is TGTGCCAGCAGCTTGGGAGCGGGGGCGATCACCGGGGAGCTGTTTTTT.

This sequence joins TRBV27 and TRBJ2-5; 8 nucleotides align to TRBD1. J gave up 5 bases and V 6 bases, and 5 bases lay outside the gene matches. Per the germline V gene, CDR1 is MNHEY and CDR2 is SMNVEV (reference sequence). This CDR3 region has 13 residues. The CDR3 here is CASRDRGLETQYF. The CDR3 coding sequence is TGTGCCAGCAGAGACAGGGGCTTGGAGACCCAGTACTTC.

The genes are TRBV10-1 and TRBJ2-4; the match to TRBD2 covers 8 bases. Trimming took 2 bases from V and 7 from J; bases not matched to a gene: 1. Germline V gene lookup returns CDR1 WNHNN and CDR2 SYGVQD (reference sequence). This CDR3 is 13 amino acids long. In DNA form, the CDR3 reads TGCGCCAGCAGTGAGGCTAGCGGGAACATTCAGTACTTC. Its translation is CASSEASGNIQYF.

This CDR3 is CASIPSGPQETQYF. The CDR3 DNA sequence: TGTGCCAGCATCCCTAGCGGGCCTCAAGAGACCCAGTACTTC. The chain carries TRBV9 and TRBJ2-5; TRBD2 matches 8 bases. Germline V gene lookup returns CDR1 SGDLS and CDR2 YYNGEE. V lost 6 bases to trimming and J lost 2 bases; unmatched junction nucleotides: 6. This CDR3 has 14 residues.

The V gene is TRBV6-1, the J gene TRBJ2-3, with a possible D match to TRBD1 (6 bases). The CDR3 loop spans 16 amino acids. CDR1 and CDR2 (germline): MNHNS, SASEGT. V was clipped by 4 bases and J by 0 bases, with 14 bases between them. The DNA for the CDR3 is TGTGCCAGCAGTGCATGGACAGTAGGTAGCACAGATACGCAGTATTTT. It codes for CASSAWTVGSTDTQYF.

This clone was found once. This chain links TRBV6-1 with TRBJ1-5, with 7 bases aligning to TRBD1. CDR3 length: 17 residues. CDR1 MNHNS and CDR2 SASEGT come from the germline V gene. V lost 2 bases, J lost 0 bases, and 7 bases stayed unmatched. CDR3 bases: TGTGCCAGCAGTGAATACAGGGGAGCATATAGCAATCAGCCCCAGCATTTT. Its protein is CASSEYRGAYSNQPQHF.

Only one count was recorded for this clone. The chain joins TRBV15 to TRBJ1-3; D is ambiguous. Germline CDR1 and CDR2: LNHNV and YYDKDF (reference sequence). The CDR3 has 16 amino acids. V was cut by 5 bases and J by 0 bases, with 14 bases left in between. The CDR3: CATSSPRLISGNTIYF. The DNA for the CDR3 is TGTGCCACCAGCTCTCCGCGACTGATCTCTGGAAACACCATATATTTT.

This chain links TRBV7-3 with TRBJ2-2; D unresolved. V was pared by 6 bases and J by 10 bases, with 9 bases between. The CDR3 consists of 11 residues. Germline V gene sequence: CDR1 SGHTA, CDR2 FQGTGA. CDR3: CASRSDKELFF. DNA for the CDR3: TGTGCCAGCAGATCCGACAAGGAGCTGTTTTTT.

The V and J genes are TRBV5-1 and TRBJ1-3; D uncertain. This CDR3 has 15 residues. V dropped 4 bases and J dropped 0 bases, with 11 bases sitting between them. From germline, CDR1 is SGHRS and CDR2 YFSETQ. The CDR3 DNA follows: TGCGCCAGCAGCAGAGAAGCAAACTCTGGAAACACCATATATTTT. It yields the protein CASSREANSGNTIYF.

This clone was detected a few times. The chain combines TRBV7-6 with TRBJ2-1, with D possibly being TRBD2 (5 bases). With 6 bases removed from V and 2 bases from J, the gap between germline ends came to 14 bases. The CDR3 is 15 amino acids. Per germline, CDR1 SGHVS and CDR2 FNYEAQ. In DNA form, the CDR3 reads TGTGCCAGCAGTTACGGACTCTATACCTACAATGAGCAGTTCTTC. Translating gives CASSYGLYTYNEQFF. Using reference TRBV7-6 and TRBJ2-1 for the parts outside the CDR3, the full variable domain is GAGVSQSPRYKVTKRGQDVALRCDPISGHVSLYWYRQALGQGPEFLTYFNYEAQQDKSGLPNDRFSAERPEGSISTLTIQRTEQRDSAMYRCASSYGLYTYNEQFFGPGTRLTVL.

V usage is TRBV2 and J usage is TRBJ1-1; 8 bases are shared with TRBD1. The CDR3 contains 14 residues. V dropped 3 bases and J dropped 3; count of bases not matched to a gene: 3. Germline V gene lookup returns CDR1 SNHLY and CDR2 FYNNEI. In DNA form, the CDR3 reads TGTGCCAGCAGTGAGCAGGGGGCAGACACTGAAGCTTTCTTT. Translation gives CASSEQGADTEAFF.

V and J are TRBV30 and TRBJ2-7; 7 bases agree with TRBD1. Trimming at V came to 1 base and at J to 7 bases, leaving 16 bases not matched to a gene. CDR3 length equals 16 residues. Per the germline V gene, CDR1 is GTSNPN and CDR2 is SVGIG (reference sequence). CDR3 coding DNA: TGTGCCTGGAGTGGACCTCCGGGACAGCGGCGAAGAGAGCAGTACTTC. It encodes CAWSGPPGQRRREQYF.